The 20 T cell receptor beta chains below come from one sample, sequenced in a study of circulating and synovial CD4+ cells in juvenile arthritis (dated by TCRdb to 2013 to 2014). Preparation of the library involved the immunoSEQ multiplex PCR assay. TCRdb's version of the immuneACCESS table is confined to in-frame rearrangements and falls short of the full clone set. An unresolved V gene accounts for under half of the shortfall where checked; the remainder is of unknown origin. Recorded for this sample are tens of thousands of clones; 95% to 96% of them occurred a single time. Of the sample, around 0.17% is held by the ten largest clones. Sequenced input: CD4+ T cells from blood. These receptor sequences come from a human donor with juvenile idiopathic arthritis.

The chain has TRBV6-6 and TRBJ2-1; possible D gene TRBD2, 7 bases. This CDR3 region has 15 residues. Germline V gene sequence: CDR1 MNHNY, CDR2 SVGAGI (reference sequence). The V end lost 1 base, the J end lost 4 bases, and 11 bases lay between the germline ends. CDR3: CASSYFAGAYNEQFF. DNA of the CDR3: TGTGCCAGCAGTTACTTTGCGGGGGCTTACAATGAGCAGTTCTTC.

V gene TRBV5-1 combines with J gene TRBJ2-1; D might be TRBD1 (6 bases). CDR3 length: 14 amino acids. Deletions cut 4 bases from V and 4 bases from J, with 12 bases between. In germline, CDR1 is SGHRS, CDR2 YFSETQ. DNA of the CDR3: TGCGCCAGCAGCCAGGGACACCCATACAATGAGCAGTTCTTC. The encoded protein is CASSQGHPYNEQFF. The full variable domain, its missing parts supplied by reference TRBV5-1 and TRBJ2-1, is KAGVTQTPRYLIKTRGQQVTLSCSPISGHRSVSWYQQTPGQGLQFLFEYFSETQRNKGNFPGRFSGRQFSNSRSEMNVSTLELGDSALYLCASSQGHPYNEQFFGPGTRLTVL.

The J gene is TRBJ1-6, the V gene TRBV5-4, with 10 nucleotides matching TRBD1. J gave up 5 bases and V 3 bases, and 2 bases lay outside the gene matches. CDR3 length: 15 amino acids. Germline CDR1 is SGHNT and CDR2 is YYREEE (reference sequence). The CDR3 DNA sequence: TGTGCCAGCAGCTCCGGGACAGGGGATAATTCACCCCTCCACTTT. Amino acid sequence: CASSSGTGDNSPLHF.

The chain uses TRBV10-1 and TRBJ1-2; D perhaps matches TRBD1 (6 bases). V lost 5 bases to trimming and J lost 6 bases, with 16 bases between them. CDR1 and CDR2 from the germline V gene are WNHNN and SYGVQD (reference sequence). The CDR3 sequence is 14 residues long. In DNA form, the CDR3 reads TGCGCCAGCAGTAACAGGGTTAATGGGGATGGCTACACCTTC. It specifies CASSNRVNGDGYTF.

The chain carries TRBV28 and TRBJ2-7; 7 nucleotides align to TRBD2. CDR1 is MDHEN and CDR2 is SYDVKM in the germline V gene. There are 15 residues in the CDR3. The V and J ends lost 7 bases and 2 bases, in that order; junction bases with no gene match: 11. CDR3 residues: CASIGWGGPTYEQYF. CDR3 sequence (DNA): TGTGCCAGCATCGGATGGGGGGGACCCACCTACGAGCAGTACTTC.

CDR3 in DNA: TGTGCCAGCAGTTTGGGACTAGCGGGAGTAGCTGAGCAGTTCTTC. This codes for CASSLGLAGVAEQFF. The chain links TRBV28 to TRBJ2-1; TRBD2 aligns across 14 bases. The CDR3 extends over 15 amino acids. Germline trimming cut 3 bases from V and 9 bases from J; bases unmatched to any gene: 4. Looked up from germline, CDR1 is MDHEN and CDR2 is SYDVKM.

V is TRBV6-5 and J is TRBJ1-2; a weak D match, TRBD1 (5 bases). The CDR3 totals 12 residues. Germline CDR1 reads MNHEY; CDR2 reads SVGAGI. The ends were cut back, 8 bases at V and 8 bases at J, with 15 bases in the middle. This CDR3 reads CASGRRGQGYTF. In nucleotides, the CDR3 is TGTGCCAGCGGAAGAAGGGGTCAAGGCTACACCTTC.

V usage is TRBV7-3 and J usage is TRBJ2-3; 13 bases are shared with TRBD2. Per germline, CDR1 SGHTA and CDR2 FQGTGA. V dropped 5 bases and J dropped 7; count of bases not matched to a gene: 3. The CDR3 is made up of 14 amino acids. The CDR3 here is CASSKTSGGNTQYF. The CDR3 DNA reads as TGTGCCAGCAGCAAGACTAGCGGGGGGAATACGCAGTATTTT.

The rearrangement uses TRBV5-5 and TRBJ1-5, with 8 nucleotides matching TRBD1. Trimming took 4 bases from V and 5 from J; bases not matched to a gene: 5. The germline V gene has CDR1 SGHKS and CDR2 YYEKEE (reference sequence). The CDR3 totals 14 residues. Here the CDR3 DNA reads TGTGCCAGCAGCGTACAGGGGGTGGATCAGCCCCAGCATTTT. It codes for CASSVQGVDQPQHF. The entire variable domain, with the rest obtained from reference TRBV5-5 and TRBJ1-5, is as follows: DAGVTQSPTHLIKTRGQQVTLRCSPISGHKSVSWYQQVLGQGPQFIFQYYEKEERGRGNFPDRFSARQFPNYSSELNVNALLLGDSALYLCASSVQGVDQPQHFGDGTRLSIL.

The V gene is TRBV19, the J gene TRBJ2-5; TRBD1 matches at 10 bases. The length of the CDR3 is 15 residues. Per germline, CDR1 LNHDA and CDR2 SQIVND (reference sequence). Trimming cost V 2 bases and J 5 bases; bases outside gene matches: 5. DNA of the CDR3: TGTGCCAGTAGTATATTAGGACAGGGGGGGGAGACCCAGTACTTC. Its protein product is CASSILGQGGETQYF. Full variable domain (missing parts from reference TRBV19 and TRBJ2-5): DGGITQSPKYLFRKEGQNVTLSCEQNLNHDAMYWYRQDPGQGLRLIYYSQIVNDFQKGDIAEGYSVSREKKESFPLTVTSAQKNPTAFYLCASSILGQGGETQYFGPGTRLLVL.

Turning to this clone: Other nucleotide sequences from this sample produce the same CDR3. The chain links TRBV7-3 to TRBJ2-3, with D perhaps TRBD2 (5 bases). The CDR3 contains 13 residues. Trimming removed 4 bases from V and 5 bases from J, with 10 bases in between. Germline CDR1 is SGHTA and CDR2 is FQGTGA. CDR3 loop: CASSSGRGDTQYF. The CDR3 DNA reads TGTGCCAGCAGCTCGGGCCGGGGAGATACGCAGTATTTT.

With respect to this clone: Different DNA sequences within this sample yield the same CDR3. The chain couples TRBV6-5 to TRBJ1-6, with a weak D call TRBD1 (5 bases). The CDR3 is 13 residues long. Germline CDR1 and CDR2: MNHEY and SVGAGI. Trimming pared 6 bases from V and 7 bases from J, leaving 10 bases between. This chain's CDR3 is CASRSGGNSPLHF. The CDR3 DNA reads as TGTGCCAGCAGGTCCGGGGGGAATTCACCCCTCCACTTT.

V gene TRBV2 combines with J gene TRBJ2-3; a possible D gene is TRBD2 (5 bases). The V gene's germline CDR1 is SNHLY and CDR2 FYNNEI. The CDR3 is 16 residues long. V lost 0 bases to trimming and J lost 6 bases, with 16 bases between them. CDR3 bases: TGTGCCAGCAGTGAAGCGTTGCTGGGGAGCGCGGATACGCAGTATTTT. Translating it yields CASSEALLGSADTQYF.

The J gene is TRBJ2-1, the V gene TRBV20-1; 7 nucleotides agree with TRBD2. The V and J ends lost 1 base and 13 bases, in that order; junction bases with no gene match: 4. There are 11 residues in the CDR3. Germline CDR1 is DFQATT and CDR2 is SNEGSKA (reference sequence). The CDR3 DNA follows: TGCAGTGCTAGAGGCGGGAGAACCCAGTTCTTC. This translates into CSARGGRTQFF.

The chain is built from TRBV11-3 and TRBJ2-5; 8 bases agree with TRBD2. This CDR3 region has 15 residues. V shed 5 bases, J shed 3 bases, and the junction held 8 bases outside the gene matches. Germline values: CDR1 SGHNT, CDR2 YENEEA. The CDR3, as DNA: TGTGCCAGCAGCAGCACTAGCGGCGAGGAAGAGACCCAGTACTTC. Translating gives CASSSTSGEEETQYF. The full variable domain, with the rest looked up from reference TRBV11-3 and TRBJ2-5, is EAGVVQSPRYKIIEKKQPVAFWCNPISGHNTLYWYLQNLGQGPELLIRYENEEAVDDSQLPKDRFSAERLKGVDSTLKIQPAELGDSAVYLCASSSTSGEEETQYFGPGTRLLVL.

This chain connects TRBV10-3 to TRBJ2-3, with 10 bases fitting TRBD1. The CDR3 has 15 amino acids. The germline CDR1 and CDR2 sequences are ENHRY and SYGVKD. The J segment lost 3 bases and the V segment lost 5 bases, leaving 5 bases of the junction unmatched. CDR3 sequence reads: CAISSGTGDTDTQYF. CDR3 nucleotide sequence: TGTGCCATCAGTTCCGGGACAGGGGATACAGATACGCAGTATTTT.

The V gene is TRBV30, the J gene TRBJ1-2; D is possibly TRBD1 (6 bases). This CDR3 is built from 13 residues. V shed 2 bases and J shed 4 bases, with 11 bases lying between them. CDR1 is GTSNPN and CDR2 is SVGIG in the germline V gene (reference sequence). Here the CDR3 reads CAWSPLTGYGYTF. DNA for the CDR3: TGTGCCTGGAGTCCCCTGACAGGCTATGGCTACACCTTC.

CDR3 in amino acids: CASSGLYTGNTIYF. In DNA form, the CDR3 reads TGTGCCAGCAGCGGTCTTTATACTGGAAACACCATATATTTT. This rearrangement joins TRBV9 to TRBJ1-3; D ambiguous. Per the germline V gene, CDR1 is SGDLS and CDR2 is YYNGEE. The CDR3 is 14 amino acids. Trimming cost V 3 bases and J 2 bases, with 9 bases left between them.

The DNA of the CDR3 is TGTGCCAGCAGCGTAGGAACCGGGGGGGGGAATTCACCCCTCCACTTT. It specifies CASSVGTGGGNSPLHF. The V and J genes are TRBV9 and TRBJ1-6, with a weak D call TRBD1 (5 bases). CDR3 size: 16 residues. The V and J ends lost 0 bases and 7 bases respectively, with 14 bases between them. Germline V gene lookup returns CDR1 SGDLS and CDR2 YYNGEE.

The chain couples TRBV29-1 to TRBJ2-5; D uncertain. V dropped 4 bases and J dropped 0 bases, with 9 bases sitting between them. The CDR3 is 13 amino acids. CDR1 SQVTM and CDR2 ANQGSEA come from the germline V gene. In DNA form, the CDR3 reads TGCAGCGTTGCCGCGGCAAACCAAGAGACCCAGTACTTC. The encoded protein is CSVAAANQETQYF. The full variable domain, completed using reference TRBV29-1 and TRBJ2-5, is SAVISQKPSRDICQRGTSLTIQCQVDSQVTMMFWYRQQPGQSLTLIATANQGSEATYESGFVIDKFPISRPNLTFSTLTVSNMSPEDSSIYLCSVAAANQETQYFGPGTRLLVL.